This T cell receptor (beta chain) was profiled in a study of blood T cell repertoires in COVID-19. The overall study: Collection of acute and convalescent COVID-19 samples took place in the United States, Italy and Spain. Sources were T cells, B-cell-depleted T cells, or PBMCs; the material itself was cDNA or gDNA.

In this sample, this clone is medium-sized (0.01 to 0.1%). Looked up from germline, CDR1 is SGHNT and CDR2 is YYREEE (reference sequence). Losses at the gene ends were 1 base for V and 5 bases for J; bases not matched to a gene: 6. This CDR3 spans 16 amino acids. In the source study's methods: Amplification with reference gene primers provided the estimates of nucleated cell counts. Using immunoSEQ multiplex PCR, the repertoire was profiled, and TCRdb retains in-frame clones only, with some absent. V, J and clone size were drawn from that table, and D and trimming were deduced from the DNA. Of approximately 200,000 clones in the sample, around 85% are singletons; the top ten hold less than 1.5%.

The sequenced material came from peripheral blood. The chain joins TRBV5-4 to TRBJ2-5; 12 bases line up with TRBD2. The sequence came from a man aged 30 to 45 with acute or convalescent COVID-19. The CDR3 region has the DNA TGTGCCAGCAGCTTGTCTACTAGCGGGGGGTACGAGACCCAGTACTTC. Translating gives CASSLSTSGGYETQYF.